The clone carrying this T cell receptor beta chain was seen at least ten times. Its antigen is not known. This specimen belongs to a study of breast tumors, draining lymph nodes, adjacent tissues. Study-level findings and limits: Tumors had less TCR diversity than lymph nodes, more than nontumor tissue. Luminal-like breast cancer showed significantly higher tumor–nontumor repertoire similarity than basal-like. Most tumor T cells seemingly derive from lymph node, then expand in tumor. Data only fit, rather than demonstrated, lymph node origin of most tumor T cells.

The lymph nodes were axillary draining lymph nodes from breast cancer patients. This CDR3 contains 20 residues. Germline V gene data show CDR1 as SGHRS and CDR2 as YFSETQ. The junction had 21 bases not matched to a gene; V was cut back by 2 bases and J by 1 base. TCRdb independently ran MiXCR on the multiplex PCR reads; one entry per CDR3 protein. The repertoire holds some 140,000 distinct CDR3 sequences, with around 20% as singletons. The chain combines TRBV5-1 with TRBJ2-7; 7 nucleotides agree with TRBD1. The sequenced sample was axillary lymph node tissue. The receptor was isolated from a female donor with breast cancer. Some clones in this sample may be carry-over from other donors' samples. For the CDR3, the DNA is TGCGCCAGCAGCTTATTGTCCCCTGTAGCACGGGACAGCCAATCCTACGAGCAGTACTTC. It is translated as CASSLLSPVARDSQSYEQYF.